Given below is one T cell receptor (beta chain) in context. The antigen remains undetermined. These data originate in a study of T cell responses to AZD1222 COVID-19 vaccine. Second-dose schedules of about 4 or about 12 weeks were combined. The length of the CDR3 is 16 residues. From germline, CDR1 is SGHVS and CDR2 FQNEAQ. V was pared by 0 bases and J by 2 bases, with 11 bases between. Measured with immunoSEQ multiplex PCR; TCRdb has only the in-frame clones, and not every one. The data contain approximately 210,000 clones, approximately 90% of them singletons. Study conclusions and caveats: CD4 TCRs covered the whole spike, strongest at regions 160-218 and 743-854. Only a handful of people who got AZD1222 tested seropositive at baseline. Donors in the cohort were predominantly white British and more often female, and clonal diversity was possibly underestimated.

This sequence joins TRBV7-8 and TRBJ1-5; D ambiguous. The TCR originated in an adult who received the AZD1222 COVID-19 vaccine. Source: peripheral blood, taken 28 days after the second AZD1222 dose. The CDR3 DNA follows: TGTGCCAGCAGCTTAGCATGGAGAAGTCGCAATCAGCCCCAGCATTTT. This translates into CASSLAWRSRNQPQHF.